These T cell receptor beta chains were read from a single sample in a study of T cell responses to AZD1222 COVID-19 vaccine. The repertoire was sequenced with immunoSEQ multiplex PCR; TCRdb's copy has only in-frame clones and lacks some. In the table there are 69,000 or so clones, more than 75% of which are singletons. Sequencing was performed on peripheral blood, taken 28 days after the second dose of the MenACWY control vaccine. These receptors were collected from an adult who received the MenACWY meningococcal vaccine as a control. The CDR3 runs from the conserved cysteine through the conserved F or W. The D gene is left open where the match is weak. Size is omitted from some rows. Given values are once, few, many or a class for expanded clones.

j_gene	v_gene	abundance	d_gene	CDR3aa	CDR3nt
TRBJ2-1	TRBV21-1	NA	NA	CASSVRSGGLNNEQFF	TGTGCCAGCAGCGTCCGTAGCGGGGGCCTTAACAATGAGCAGTTCTTC
TRBJ1-4	TRBV3-1/TRBV3-2	NA	NA	CASSQTRAGEKLFF	TGTGCCAGCAGCCAGACAAGGGCGGGGGAAAAACTGTTTTTT
TRBJ2-2	TRBV6-5	once	TRBD1	CASSSDRSGPGELFF	TGTGCCAGCAGTTCGGACAGGTCGGGTCCCGGGGAGCTGTTTTTT
TRBJ1-2	TRBV9	NA	TRBD1	CASSTGQGYGYTF	TGTGCCAGCAGCACAGGACAGGGCTATGGCTACACCTTC
TRBJ2-2	TRBV18	NA	NA	CASSYTQGTGELFF	TGTGCCAGCTCATATACTCAAGGGACCGGGGAGCTGTTTTTT
TRBJ2-1	TRBV19	once	NA	CASSIRGRDSNEQFF	TGTGCCAGTAGTATCAGGGGGAGGGACTCGAATGAGCAGTTCTTC
TRBJ1-5	TRBV30	NA	NA	CAWSVHNQRPQHF	TGTGCCTGGAGTGTGCATAATCAGCGGCCCCAGCATTTT
TRBJ1-3	TRBV5-1	NA	TRBD1	CASSFSGQDNSGNTIYF	TGCGCCAGCAGCTTCTCGGGACAGGACAACTCTGGAAACACCATATATTTT
TRBJ1-5	TRBV6-4	NA	NA	CASSEYSNQPQHF	TGTGCCAGCAGTGAGTATAGCAATCAGCCCCAGCATTTT
TRBJ2-3	TRBV4-1	NA	NA	CASSQRDGSTDTQYF	TGCGCCAGCAGCCAAAGGGACGGCAGCACAGATACGCAGTATTTT
TRBJ1-2	TRBV27	NA	TRBD1	CASSSPSDRASDYGYTF	TGTGCCAGCAGTTCCCCCTCGGACAGGGCTAGTGATTATGGCTACACCTTC
TRBJ1-5	TRBV7-9	NA	NA	CASSRPGQPQHF	TGTGCCAGCAGCCGGCCGGGTCAGCCCCAGCATTTT
TRBJ2-3	TRBV11-2	NA	NA	CASSLRGTDTQYF	TGTGCCAGCAGCTTAAGAGGCACAGATACGCAGTATTTT
TRBJ2-2	TRBV19	NA	NA	CASSARQMTGELFF	TGTGCCAGTAGTGCACGACAGATGACCGGGGAGCTGTTTTTT
TRBJ1-4	TRBV7-2	NA	NA	CASSLGLSNEKLFF	TGTGCCAGCAGCTTAGGACTTAGTAATGAAAAACTGTTTTTT
TRBJ1-1	TRBV28	NA	TRBD1	CASSHRDRHTEAFF	TGTGCCAGCAGTCACCGGGACAGACACACTGAAGCTTTCTTT
TRBJ1-6	TRBV14	NA	NA	CASTAGASWSSPLHF	TGTGCCAGCACCGCGGGGGCTTCCTGGAGTTCACCCCTCCACTTT
TRBJ1-3	TRBV5-4	NA	TRBD1	CASSSLTGDLSGNTIYF	TGTGCCAGCAGCTCCCTGACAGGGGACCTCTCTGGAAACACCATATATTTT
TRBJ1-3	TRBV20-1	NA	NA	CSASGGRSGNTIYF	TGCAGTGCCAGTGGGGGAAGGTCTGGAAACACCATATATTTT
TRBJ2-7	TRBV18	once	NA	CASSPPNRDAYEQYF	TGTGCCAGCTCACCACCAAACAGGGATGCCTACGAGCAGTACTTC
TRBJ2-7	TRBV2	NA	TRBD1	CADRDSVTYEQYF	TGTGCCGACCGGGACAGTGTTACCTACGAGCAGTACTTC
TRBJ2-7	TRBV3-1/TRBV3-2	NA	NA	CASSQAAPGDEQYF	TGTGCCAGCAGCCAAGCTGCACCGGGGGACGAGCAGTACTTC
TRBJ2-4	TRBV19	NA	NA	CASSTGSAGWSRNIQYF	TGTGCCAGTAGTACTGGATCAGCAGGTTGGTCCAGAAACATTCAGTACTTC
TRBJ2-5	TRBV11-1	NA	TRBD2	CASSFSGGPQETQYF	TGTGCCAGCAGCTTTAGCGGGGGACCACAAGAGACCCAGTACTTC
TRBJ1-4	TRBV18	NA	NA	CASSPPSRGATNEKLFF	TGTGCCAGCTCACCACCGTCAAGGGGTGCAACTAATGAAAAACTGTTTTTT
TRBJ2-2	TRBV19	NA	NA	CASIPGDTDTGELFF	TGTGCCAGTATCCCCGGGGACACCGACACCGGGGAGCTGTTTTTT
TRBJ2-5	TRBV7-2	NA	NA	CASSSRVGQETQYF	TGTGCCAGCAGCTCCAGGGTTGGGCAAGAGACCCAGTACTTC
TRBJ1-2	TRBV12-2	NA	NA	CASRLAAHPGEPNYGYTF	TGTGCAAGTCGCTTAGCTGCCCATCCAGGTGAACCTAACTATGGCTACACCTTC
TRBJ1-2	TRBV12-3/TRBV12-4	NA	TRBD1	CASSRQGGGYTF	TGTGCCAGCAGTCGACAGGGGGGCGGCTACACCTTC
TRBJ2-2	TRBV28	once	NA	CASSRTGLTTGELFF	TGTGCCAGCAGTCGGACGGGACTGACCACCGGGGAGCTGTTTTTT
TRBJ2-7	TRBV11-2	NA	NA	CASSTPWTVSEQYF	TGTGCCAGCAGCACCCCATGGACAGTTTCCGAGCAGTACTTC
TRBJ1-6	TRBV5-1	NA	NA	CASSSGTSDSPLHF	TGCGCCAGCAGCTCCGGGACGAGTGATTCACCCCTCCACTTT
TRBJ2-2	TRBV7-2	NA	TRBD2	CASSLQSAGAANTGELFF	TGTGCCAGCAGCTTACAGTCAGCGGGGGCCGCGAACACCGGGGAGCTGTTTTTT
TRBJ2-2	TRBV6-5	NA	TRBD1	CASSYRDSRSGELFF	TGTGCCAGCAGTTACCGGGACAGTAGGTCCGGGGAGCTGTTTTTT
TRBJ1-6	TRBV25-1	NA	TRBD1	CASSVDREGSPLHF	TGTGCCAGCAGTGTGGACAGGGAGGGTTCACCCCTCCACTTT
TRBJ1-2	TRBV6-2/TRBV6-3	NA	NA	CASRYTGGYTF	TGTGCCAGCAGATACACGGGCGGCTACACCTTC
TRBJ2-1	TRBV2	NA	NA	CASLQGEGGNEQFF	TGTGCCAGCCTACAGGGTGAGGGTGGGAATGAGCAGTTCTTC
TRBJ2-3	TRBV4-1	NA	NA	CASSRTIPDTQYF	TGCGCCAGCAGCCGGACAATACCCGATACGCAGTATTTT
TRBJ2-7	TRBV5-5	NA	NA	CASSHTGGTYEQYF	TGTGCCAGCAGCCACACCGGAGGCACCTACGAGCAGTACTTC
TRBJ2-1	TRBV29-1	NA	NA	CSVDGLASYNEQFF	TGCAGCGTTGACGGTCTAGCTTCCTACAATGAGCAGTTCTTC
TRBJ2-6	TRBV7-6	NA	NA	CASSPGQSGANVLTF	TGTGCCAGCAGCCCCGGACAGTCTGGGGCCAACGTCCTGACTTTC
TRBJ2-7	TRBV5-1	NA	NA	CASSIGQPTTYEQYF	TGCGCCAGCAGCATAGGACAGCCGACCACCTACGAGCAGTACTTC
TRBJ2-3	TRBV10-1	NA	NA	CASSGGTTDTQYF	TGCGCCAGCAGTGGAGGGACCACAGATACGCAGTATTTT
TRBJ2-6	TRBV28	NA	NA	CATSDGNGANVLTF	TGTGCCACCTCGGATGGGAATGGGGCCAACGTCCTGACTTTC
TRBJ1-6	TRBV6-4	NA	NA	CASSPVRLLHF	TGTGCCAGCAGTCCAGTGAGGCTCCTCCACTTT
TRBJ2-3	TRBV10-3	NA	NA	CAISPGRSTDTQYF	TGTGCCATCAGTCCTGGACGGAGCACAGATACGCAGTATTTT
TRBJ1-1	TRBV30	NA	NA	CAWSTGRTEAFF	TGTGCCTGGAGTACAGGGAGGACTGAAGCTTTCTTT
TRBJ1-1	TRBV11-2	NA	NA	CASSQQRDTEAFF	TGTGCCAGCAGCCAACAGAGGGACACTGAAGCTTTCTTT
TRBJ2-2	TRBV27	NA	NA	CASSLRLVTGELFF	TGTGCCAGCAGTTTAAGGCTCGTCACCGGGGAGCTGTTTTTT
TRBJ2-7	TRBV27	NA	TRBD2	CASASRGLAGRAYEQYF	TGTGCCAGCGCTTCCCGGGGACTAGCGGGAAGGGCCTACGAGCAGTACTTC
TRBJ2-5	TRBV14	NA	NA	CASSQEALGGGGWETQYF	TGTGCCAGCAGCCAAGAAGCCCTCGGAGGTGGGGGCTGGGAGACCCAGTACTTC
TRBJ2-1	TRBV7-9	NA	NA	CASSSPYGKNEQFF	TGTGCCAGCAGCTCCCCCTATGGGAAAAATGAGCAGTTCTTC
TRBJ2-3	TRBV28	NA	NA	CASSLSRRGGTDTQYF	TGTGCCAGCAGTTTAAGCCGGAGGGGGGGCACAGATACGCAGTATTTT
TRBJ1-3	TRBV5-1	NA	NA	CASSLFLGDSGNTIYF	TGCGCCAGCAGCTTGTTTCTCGGTGACTCTGGAAACACCATATATTTT
TRBJ1-4	TRBV6-5	NA	NA	CASSYSVTATNEKLFF	TGTGCCAGCAGTTACTCAGTGACAGCAACTAATGAAAAACTGTTTTTT